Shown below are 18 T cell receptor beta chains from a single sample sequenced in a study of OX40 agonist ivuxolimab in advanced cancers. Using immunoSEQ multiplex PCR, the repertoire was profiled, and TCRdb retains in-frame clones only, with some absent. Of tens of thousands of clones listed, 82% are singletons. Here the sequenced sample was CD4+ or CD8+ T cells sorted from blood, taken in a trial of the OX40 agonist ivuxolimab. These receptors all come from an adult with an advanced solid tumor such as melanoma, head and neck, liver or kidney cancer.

CDR3 protein: CATSRDTSSSSSGNTIYF. CDR3 DNA: TGTGCCACCAGCAGAGATACTAGTAGCTCGAGCTCTGGAAACACCATATATTTT. The chain uses TRBV15 and TRBJ1-3; D not certain. V lost 0 bases and J lost 0, with 15 bases in between. Looked up from germline, CDR1 is LNHNV and CDR2 is YYDKDF (reference sequence). This CDR3 region has 18 residues.

CDR3 sequence (DNA): TGTGCCAGCAGCGTAGCCCCACCTGGTGTTCATTCTAGCACAGATACGCAGTATTTT. Amino acid sequence: CASSVAPPGVHSSTDTQYF. V usage is TRBV9 and J usage is TRBJ2-3; D is ambiguous. The germline V gene encodes CDR1 SGDLS and CDR2 YYNGEE. Trimming shortened V by 0 bases and J by 0 bases, and 20 bases separated the two germline ends. The CDR3 totals 19 residues.

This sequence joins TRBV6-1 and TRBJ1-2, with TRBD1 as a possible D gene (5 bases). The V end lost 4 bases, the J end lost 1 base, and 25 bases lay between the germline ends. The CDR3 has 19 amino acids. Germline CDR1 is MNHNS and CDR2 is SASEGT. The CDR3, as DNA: TGTGCCAGCAGTGGACCGCGGGGGAAGACTGATTTTTATAACTATGGCTACACCTTC. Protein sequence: CASSGPRGKTDFYNYGYTF.

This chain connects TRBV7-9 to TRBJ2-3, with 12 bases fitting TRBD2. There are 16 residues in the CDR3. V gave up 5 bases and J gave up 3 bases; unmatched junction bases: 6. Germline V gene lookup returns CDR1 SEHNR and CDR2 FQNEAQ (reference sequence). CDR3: CASSRGTSGQTDTQYF. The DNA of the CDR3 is TGTGCCAGCAGCCGCGGGACTAGCGGGCAGACAGATACGCAGTATTTT. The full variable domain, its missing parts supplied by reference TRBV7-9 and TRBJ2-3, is DTGVSQNPRHKITKRGQNVTFRCDPISEHNRLYWYRQTLGQGPEFLTYFQNEAQLEKSRLLSDRFSAERPKGSFSTLEIQRTEQGDSAMYLCASSRGTSGQTDTQYFGPGTRLTVL.

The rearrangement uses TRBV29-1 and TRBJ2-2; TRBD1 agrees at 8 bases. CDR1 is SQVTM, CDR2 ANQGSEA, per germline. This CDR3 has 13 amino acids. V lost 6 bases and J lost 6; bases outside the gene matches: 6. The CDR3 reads CSVRQGISGELFF. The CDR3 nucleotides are TGCAGCGTCCGACAGGGGATCTCCGGGGAGCTGTTTTTT.

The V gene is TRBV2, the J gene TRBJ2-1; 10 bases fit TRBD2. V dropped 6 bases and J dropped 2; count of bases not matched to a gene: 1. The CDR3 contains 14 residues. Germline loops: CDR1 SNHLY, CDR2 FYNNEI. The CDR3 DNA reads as TGTGCCAGCAGGGGACTAGCGCCCTACAATGAGCAGTTCTTC. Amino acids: CASRGLAPYNEQFF.

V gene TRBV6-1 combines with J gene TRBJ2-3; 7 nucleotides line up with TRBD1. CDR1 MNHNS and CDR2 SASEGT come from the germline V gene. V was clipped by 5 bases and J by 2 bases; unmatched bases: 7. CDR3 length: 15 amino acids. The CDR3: CASSWTGEVTDTQYF. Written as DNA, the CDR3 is TGTGCCAGCAGTTGGACAGGAGAGGTCACAGATACGCAGTATTTT.

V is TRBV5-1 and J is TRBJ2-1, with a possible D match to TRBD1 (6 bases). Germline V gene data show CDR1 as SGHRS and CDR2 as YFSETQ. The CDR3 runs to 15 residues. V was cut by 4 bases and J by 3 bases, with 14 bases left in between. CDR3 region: CASSGDMAVYNEQFF. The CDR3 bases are TGCGCCAGCAGCGGGGACATGGCAGTCTACAATGAGCAGTTCTTC.

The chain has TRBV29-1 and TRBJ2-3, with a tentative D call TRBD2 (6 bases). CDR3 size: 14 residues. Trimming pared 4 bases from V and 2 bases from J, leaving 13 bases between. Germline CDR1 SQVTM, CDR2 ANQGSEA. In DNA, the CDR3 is TGCAGCGTTGGGAGGGGAGGCAACACAGATACGCAGTATTTT. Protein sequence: CSVGRGGNTDTQYF.

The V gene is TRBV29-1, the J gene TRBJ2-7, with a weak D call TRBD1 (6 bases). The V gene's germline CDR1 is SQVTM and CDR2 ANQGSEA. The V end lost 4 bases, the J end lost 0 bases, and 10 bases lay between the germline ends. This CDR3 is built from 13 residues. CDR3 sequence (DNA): TGCAGCGTTGGACAGGCGTTCTCCTACGAGCAGTACTTC. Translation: CSVGQAFSYEQYF.

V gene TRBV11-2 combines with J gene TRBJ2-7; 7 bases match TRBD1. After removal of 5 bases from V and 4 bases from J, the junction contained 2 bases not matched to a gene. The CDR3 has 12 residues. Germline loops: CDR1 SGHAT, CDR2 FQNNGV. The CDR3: CASSRGRYEQYF. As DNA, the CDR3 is TGTGCCAGCAGCAGGGGGCGGTACGAGCAGTACTTC.

CDR3: CASSRQGTYEQYF. DNA for the CDR3: TGTGCCAGTTCCCGACAGGGAACCTACGAGCAGTACTTC. The chain combines TRBV6-1 with TRBJ2-7, with TRBD1 matching over 7 bases. Germline V gene sequence: CDR1 MNHNS, CDR2 SASEGT. CDR3 length: 13 amino acids. Germline trimming cut 9 bases from V and 2 bases from J; bases unmatched to any gene: 7.

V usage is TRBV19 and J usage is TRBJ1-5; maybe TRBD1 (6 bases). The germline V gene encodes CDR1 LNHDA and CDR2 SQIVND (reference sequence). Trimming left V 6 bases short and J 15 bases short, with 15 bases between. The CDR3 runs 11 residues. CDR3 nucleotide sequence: TGTGCCAGTAGGACCGGGACATTGATGCATTTT. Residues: CASRTGTLMHF.

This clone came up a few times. CDR3 protein: CASSLFRGTEAFF. For the CDR3, the DNA is TGTGCCAGCAGTTTGTTCAGGGGCACTGAAGCTTTCTTT. This chain connects TRBV27 to TRBJ1-1, with D tentatively TRBD1 (6 bases). This CDR3 comprises 13 residues. Germline CDR1 reads MNHEY; CDR2 reads SMNVEV (reference sequence). V shed 3 bases and J shed 4 bases, with 9 bases lying between them.

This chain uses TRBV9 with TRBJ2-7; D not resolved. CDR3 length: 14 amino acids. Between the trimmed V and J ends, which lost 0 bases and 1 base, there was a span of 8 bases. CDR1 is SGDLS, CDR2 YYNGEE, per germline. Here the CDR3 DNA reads TGTGCCAGCAGCGTAGCTATGGATTCCTACGAGCAGTACTTC. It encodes CASSVAMDSYEQYF.

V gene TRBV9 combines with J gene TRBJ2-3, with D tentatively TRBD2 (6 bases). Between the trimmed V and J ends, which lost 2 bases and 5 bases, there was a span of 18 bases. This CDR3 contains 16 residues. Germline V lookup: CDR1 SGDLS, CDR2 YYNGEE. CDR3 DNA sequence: TGTGCCAGCAGCGTCGGAGGGGTTTGGAGTGGAGATACGCAGTATTTT. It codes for CASSVGGVWSGDTQYF.

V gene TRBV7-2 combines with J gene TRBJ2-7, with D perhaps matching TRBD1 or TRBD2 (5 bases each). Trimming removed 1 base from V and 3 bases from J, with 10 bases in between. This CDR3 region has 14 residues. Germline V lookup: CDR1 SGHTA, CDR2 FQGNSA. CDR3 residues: CASSLDGAVYEQYF. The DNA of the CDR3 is TGTGCCAGCAGCTTAGACGGGGCGGTCTACGAGCAGTACTTC.

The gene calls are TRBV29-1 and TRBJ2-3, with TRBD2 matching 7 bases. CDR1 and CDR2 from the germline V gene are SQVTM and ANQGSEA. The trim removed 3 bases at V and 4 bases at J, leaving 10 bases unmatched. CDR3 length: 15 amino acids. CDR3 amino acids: CSVELTSSSPDTQYF. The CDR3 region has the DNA TGCAGCGTTGAGCTGACTAGCTCAAGTCCAGATACGCAGTATTTT.